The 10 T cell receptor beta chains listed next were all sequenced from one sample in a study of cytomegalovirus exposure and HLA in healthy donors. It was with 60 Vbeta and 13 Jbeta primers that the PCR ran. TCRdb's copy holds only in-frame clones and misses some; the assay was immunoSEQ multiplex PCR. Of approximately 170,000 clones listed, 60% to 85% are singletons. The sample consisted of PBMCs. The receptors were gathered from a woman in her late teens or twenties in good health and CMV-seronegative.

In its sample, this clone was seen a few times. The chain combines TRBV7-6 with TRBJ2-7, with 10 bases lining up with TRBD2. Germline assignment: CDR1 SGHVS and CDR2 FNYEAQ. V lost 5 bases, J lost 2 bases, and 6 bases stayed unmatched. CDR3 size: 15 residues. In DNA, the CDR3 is TGTGCCAGCAGCGAGGTAGCGGGGGGCCCCTACGAGCAGTACTTC. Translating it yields CASSEVAGGPYEQYF.

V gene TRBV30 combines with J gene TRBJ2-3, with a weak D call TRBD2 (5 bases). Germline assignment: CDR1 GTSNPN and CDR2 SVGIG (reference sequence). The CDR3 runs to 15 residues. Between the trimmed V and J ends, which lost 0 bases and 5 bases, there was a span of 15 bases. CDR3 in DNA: TGTGCCTGGAGTGTTTACACCCCGGCGGGAGATACGCAGTATTTT. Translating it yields CAWSVYTPAGDTQYF.

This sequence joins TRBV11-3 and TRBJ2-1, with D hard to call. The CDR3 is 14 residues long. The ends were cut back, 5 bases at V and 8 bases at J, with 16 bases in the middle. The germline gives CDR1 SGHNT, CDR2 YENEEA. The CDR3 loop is CASSAGSEVDEQFF. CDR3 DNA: TGTGCCAGCAGCGCTGGGTCCGAGGTCGATGAGCAGTTCTTC.

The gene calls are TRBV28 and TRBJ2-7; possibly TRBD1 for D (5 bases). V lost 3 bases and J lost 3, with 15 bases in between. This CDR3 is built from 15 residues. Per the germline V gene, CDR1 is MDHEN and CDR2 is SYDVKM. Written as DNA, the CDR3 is TGTGCCAGCAGTTTTGCGCAGGGCCCCTACTACGAGCAGTACTTC. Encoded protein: CASSFAQGPYYEQYF.

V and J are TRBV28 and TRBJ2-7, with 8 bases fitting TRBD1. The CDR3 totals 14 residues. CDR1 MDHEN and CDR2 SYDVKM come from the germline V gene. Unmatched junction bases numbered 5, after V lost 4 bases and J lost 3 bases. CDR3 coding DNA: TGTGCCAGCAGTTACGCAGGGGGCGTCTACGAGCAGTACTTC. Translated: CASSYAGGVYEQYF.

DNA of the CDR3: TGTGCCATCAGTGATTACCGGGACAGGGGAGACGAGCAGTACTTC. It translates to CAISDYRDRGDEQYF. The chain employs TRBV10-3 and TRBJ2-7; 10 nucleotides line up with TRBD1. The ends lost 3 bases at V and 5 bases at J; junction bases unmatched: 7. The CDR3 is made up of 15 amino acids. CDR1 ENHRY and CDR2 SYGVKD come from the germline V gene.

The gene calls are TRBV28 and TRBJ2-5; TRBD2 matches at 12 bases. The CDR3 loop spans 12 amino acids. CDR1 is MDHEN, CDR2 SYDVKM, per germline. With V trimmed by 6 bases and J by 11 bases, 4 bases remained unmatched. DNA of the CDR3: TGTGCCAGCAGCCTAGCGGGGGGGAGTCAGTACTTC. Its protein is CASSLAGGSQYF.

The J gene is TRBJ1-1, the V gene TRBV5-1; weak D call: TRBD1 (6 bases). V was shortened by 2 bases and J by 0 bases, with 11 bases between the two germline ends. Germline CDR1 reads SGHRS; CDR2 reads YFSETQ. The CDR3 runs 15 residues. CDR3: CASSFDAGVNTEAFF. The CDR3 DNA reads TGCGCCAGCAGCTTTGATGCAGGGGTGAACACTGAAGCTTTCTTT. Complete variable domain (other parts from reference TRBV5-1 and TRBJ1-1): KAGVTQTPRYLIKTRGQQVTLSCSPISGHRSVSWYQQTPGQGLQFLFEYFSETQRNKGNFPGRFSGRQFSNSRSEMNVSTLELGDSALYLCASSFDAGVNTEAFFGQGTRLTVV.

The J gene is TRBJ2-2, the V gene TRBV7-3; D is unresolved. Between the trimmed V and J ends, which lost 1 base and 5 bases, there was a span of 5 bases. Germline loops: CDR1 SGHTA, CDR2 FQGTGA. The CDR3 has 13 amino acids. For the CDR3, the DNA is TGTGCCAGCAGCTTAAGGGCTACCGGGGAGCTGTTTTTT. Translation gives CASSLRATGELFF.

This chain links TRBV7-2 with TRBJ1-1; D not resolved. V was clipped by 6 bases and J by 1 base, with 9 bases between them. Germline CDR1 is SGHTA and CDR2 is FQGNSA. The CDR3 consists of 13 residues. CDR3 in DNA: TGTGCCAGCAGTCGAGCGGAGAACACTGAAGCTTTCTTT. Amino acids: CASSRAENTEAFF.